This entry lists 31 T cell receptor beta chains sequenced from one sample in a study of regulatory T cells in long-lasting Graves disease (dated by TCRdb to 2020 to 2022). Libraries were prepared through multiplex PCR. Sequencing relied on an Illumina HiSeq 4000. CDR3 regions were amplified by Arm-PCR with iRepertoire HTBI primers to construct TCR beta libraries. The public reads were run again by TCRdb, first through fastp at Q25 and then through MiXCR, and only productive beta chains were kept. Rows with a matching CDR3 protein are joined into one entry that keeps the most common DNA and genes. Within this sample are some 460,000 distinct CDR3 sequences, with about 17% of them counted one time only. The ten largest clones capture 10% to 15% of the sample. The time point label for this specimen denotes: newly diagnosed GD, antithyroid drugs for less than 3 months. For both TCR sequencing and RNA sequencing, RNA was extracted from PBMCs in TRIzol.

This same sample was also taken into another study, of T cells in Graves' hyperthyroidism and ophthalmopathy.

The sample was peripheral blood mononuclear cells (PBMCs), taken at new diagnosis, from a patient treated with antithyroid drugs. All receptors come from a man aged 40-49 years with Graves disease. Donor details come from another sample of the same person, matched by shared clones.

This clonotype has more than one count but fewer than ten. J is TRBJ2-1 and V is TRBV6-2 or TRBV6-3; the match to TRBD2 covers 14 bases. Germline assignment: CDR1 MNHEY and CDR2 SVGEGT. The CDR3 contains 19 residues. V trimming: 2 bases; J trimming: 5 bases; junction bases outside the gene matches: 11. The DNA for the CDR3 is TGTGCCAGCAGTTACGGGACTAGCGGGAGTCCCGCGGTAAACAATGAGCAGTTCTTC. Translated, it gives CASSYGTSGSPAVNNEQFF.

This clonotype was seen a few times. The chain links TRBV19 to TRBJ2-6, with D unclear. The germline V gene encodes CDR1 LNHDA and CDR2 SQIVND (reference sequence). The V end was cut by 5 bases, the J end by 0 bases, with 8 bases between. There are 15 residues in the CDR3. The CDR3 is CASSSAGSGANVLTF. The DNA for the CDR3 is TGTGCCAGTAGTTCGGCAGGCTCTGGGGCCAACGTCCTGACTTTC.

The V call is TRBV28, the J call TRBJ1-5; D is perhaps TRBD1 (5 bases). The CDR3 length is 16 residues. CDR1 is MDHEN and CDR2 is SYDVKM in the germline V gene. The V gene lost 4 bases and the J gene lost 1 base, with 14 bases spanning the gap. The CDR3 DNA reads TGTGCCAGCAGTTCACCGGGACCAGGGAGCAATCAGCCCCAGCATTTT. Amino acids: CASSSPGPGSNQPQHF. Filled out from reference TRBV28 and TRBJ1-5, the complete variable domain reads DVKVTQSSRYLVKRTGEKVFLECVQDMDHENMFWYRQDPGLGLRLIYFSYDVKMKEKGDIPEGYSVSREKKERFSLILESASTNQTSMYLCASSSPGPGSNQPQHFGDGTRLSIL.

The V gene is TRBV18, the J gene TRBJ2-7; D possibly corresponds to TRBD1 (6 bases). Per the germline V gene, CDR1 is KGHSH and CDR2 is LQKENI. The length of the CDR3 is 14 residues. V shed 5 bases and J shed 4 bases, with 15 bases lying between them. CDR3 nucleotide sequence: TGTGCCAGCTCAAGGCAGGGGTTTCAGTACGAGCAGTACTTC. The encoded protein is CASSRQGFQYEQYF.

This clonotype has only a few counts. The genes are TRBV20-1 and TRBJ2-5; D gene unclear. CDR1 is DFQATT and CDR2 is SNEGSKA in the germline V gene (reference sequence). The V and J ends lost 0 bases and 2 bases respectively, with 10 bases between them. This CDR3 contains 14 residues. The CDR3 protein is CSARDVHSQETQYF. CDR3 bases: TGCAGTGCTAGAGATGTCCATTCGCAAGAGACCCAGTACTTC.

This clonotype was counted many times. The chain combines TRBV2 with TRBJ1-1; no firm D call. The CDR3 sequence is 13 residues long. The V end lost 1 base, the J end lost 4 bases, and 7 bases lay between the germline ends. Germline CDR1 reads SNHLY; CDR2 reads FYNNEI. Here the CDR3 DNA reads TGTGCCAGCAGTGAAGACAGAACCACTGAAGCTTTCTTT. Translating it yields CASSEDRTTEAFF.

This clonotype was detected many times. J is TRBJ2-5 and V is TRBV7-9; 7 bases align to TRBD1. Germline CDR1 and CDR2: SEHNR and FQNEAQ (reference sequence). V dropped 4 bases and J dropped 0; count of bases not matched to a gene: 2. This CDR3 is built from 14 residues. DNA for the CDR3: TGTGCCAGCAGCTCCGGGACAGACCAAGAGACCCAGTACTTC. Translating it yields CASSSGTDQETQYF.

The rearrangement uses TRBV20-1 and TRBJ2-1; the match to TRBD2 covers 14 bases. Germline lookup yields CDR1 DFQATT and CDR2 SNEGSKA (reference sequence). The CDR3 runs to 18 residues. J lost 2 bases, V lost 6 bases, and 12 bases had no gene match. The chain's CDR3 is CSARLAGGLPPTYNEQFF. The CDR3 bases are TGCAGTGCCAGACTAGCGGGAGGGCTCCCTCCGACCTACAATGAGCAGTTCTTC.

This clonotype was counted between two and nine times. The chain carries TRBV24-1 and TRBJ2-2, with D possibly being TRBD1 or TRBD2 (5 bases each). This CDR3 contains 19 residues. Germline CDR1 is KGHDR and CDR2 is SFDVKD. V was pared by 11 bases and J by 6 bases, with 33 bases between. CDR3 DNA: TGTGCCATCGTCTGCCGGGGCGCGAAGAATATGTACGATGCCGGGGAGCTGTTTTTT. The encoded protein is CAIVCRGAKNMYDAGELFF.

This clonotype was found many times. The V and J genes are TRBV12-3 or TRBV12-4 and TRBJ2-7, with TRBD2 identical over 8 bases. V shed 4 bases, J shed 7 bases, and the junction held 9 bases outside the gene matches. The CDR3 extends over 14 amino acids. The CDR3: CASSYGLAVGEQYF. Here the CDR3 DNA reads TGTGCCAGCAGTTACGGACTAGCCGTTGGGGAGCAGTACTTC.

The sample holds a few counts of this clonotype. The rearrangement uses TRBV6-1 and TRBJ2-5, with D hard to call. The V end lost 6 bases, the J end lost 5 bases, and 7 bases lay between the germline ends. This CDR3 region has 11 residues. Germline loops: CDR1 MNHNS, CDR2 SASEGT. In DNA, the CDR3 is TGTGCCAGCAGGAACGGGGAGACCCAGTACTTC. Translated: CASRNGETQYF.

This clonotype occurred many times. The chain is built from TRBV5-1 and TRBJ2-7; a weak D match, TRBD1 (6 bases). V was pared by 4 bases and J by 6 bases, with 14 bases between. Per germline, CDR1 SGHRS and CDR2 YFSETQ. The CDR3 sequence is 13 residues long. The CDR3 coding sequence is TGCGCCAGCAGCCTTCAGGGGAAGGGCGAGCAGTACTTC. Translation gives CASSLQGKGEQYF.

This sequence joins TRBV24-1 and TRBJ2-7; 10 nucleotides match TRBD1. V dropped 10 bases and J dropped 2; count of bases not matched to a gene: 7. The CDR3 runs 14 residues. Per germline, CDR1 KGHDR and CDR2 SFDVKD. The CDR3 spells CATHSDRGTYEQYF. Here the CDR3 DNA reads TGTGCCACGCATTCGGACAGGGGGACCTACGAGCAGTACTTC.

This clonotype showed up many times. The chain recombines TRBV30 with TRBJ2-1, with TRBD2 identical over 11 bases. After removal of 2 bases from V and 4 bases from J, the junction contained 7 bases not matched to a gene. The germline CDR1 and CDR2 sequences are GTSNPN and SVGIG (reference sequence). This CDR3 region has 16 residues. In nucleotides, the CDR3 is TGTGCCTGGAGTAATGGAGGGACTAGCGGATACAATGAGCAGTTCTTC. Amino acid sequence: CAWSNGGTSGYNEQFF. The variable domain in full, with the rest retrieved from reference TRBV30 and TRBJ2-1, is SQTIHQWPATLVQPVGSPLSLECTVEGTSNPNLYWYRQAAGRGLQLLFYSVGIGQISSEVPQNLSASRPQDRQFILSSKKLLLSDSGFYLCAWSNGGTSGYNEQFFGPGTRLTVL.

This clonotype was seen repeatedly, ten times or more. This chain joins TRBV28 and TRBJ2-7; 10 nucleotides agree with TRBD2. Per the germline V gene, CDR1 is MDHEN and CDR2 is SYDVKM. The CDR3 is 13 amino acids. The V gene end was trimmed by 10 bases and the J gene end by 5 bases; junction bases not matched to a gene: 8. CDR3 sequence (DNA): TGTGCCATCGCTAGCGGGAGTCAAAACGAGCAGTACTTC. Amino acids: CAIASGSQNEQYF.

The CDR3 DNA follows: TGCGCCAGCAGCCAAGACCTGGAGGCTAGCGGGACGAGCTCCTACAATGAGCAGTTCTTC. Protein product: CASSQDLEASGTSSYNEQFF. This chain links TRBV4-1 with TRBJ2-1; the match to TRBD2 covers 9 bases. Germline V gene sequence: CDR1 MGHRA, CDR2 YSYEKL. This CDR3 region has 20 residues. The J segment lost 0 bases and the V segment lost 0 bases, leaving 12 bases of the junction unmatched.

This clonotype was recorded a few times. The chain recombines TRBV19 with TRBJ2-1, with 7 bases lining up with TRBD2. The V gene end was trimmed by 5 bases and the J gene end by 2 bases; junction bases not matched to a gene: 3. Germline lookup yields CDR1 LNHDA and CDR2 SQIVND (reference sequence). This CDR3 is 14 amino acids long. This CDR3 is CASSSGLAYNEQFF. DNA of the CDR3: TGTGCCAGTAGTTCCGGACTAGCCTACAATGAGCAGTTCTTC.

At least ten counts were recorded for this clonotype. The J gene is TRBJ2-1, the V gene TRBV28; 13 positions agree with TRBD2. CDR3 length: 17 amino acids. Trimming cost V 7 bases and J 1 base; bases outside gene matches: 7. Germline CDR1 MDHEN, CDR2 SYDVKM. The CDR3 protein is CASTSGLAGPSYNEQFF. The CDR3 DNA follows: TGTGCCAGCACCTCGGGACTAGCGGGACCATCCTACAATGAGCAGTTCTTC.

This clonotype showed up many times. This chain uses TRBV2 with TRBJ2-1; the D is unclear. The CDR3 extends over 13 amino acids. The germline CDR1 and CDR2 sequences are SNHLY and FYNNEI. Trimming left V 1 base short and J 4 bases short, with 5 bases between. The CDR3 loop reads CASSEVGYNEQFF. The CDR3 DNA reads TGTGCCAGCAGTGAAGTAGGATACAATGAGCAGTTCTTC. The full variable domain, in which reference TRBV2 and TRBJ2-1 provide the parts outside the CDR3, is EPEVTQTPSHQVTQMGQEVILRCVPISNHLYFYWYRQILGQKVEFLVSFYNNEISEKSEIFDDQFSVERPDGSNFTLKIRSTKLEDSAMYFCASSEVGYNEQFFGPGTRLTVL.

There are many counts of this clonotype. The V gene is TRBV6-2 or TRBV6-3, the J gene TRBJ1-6; D not certain. CDR3 length equals 15 residues. Per the germline V gene, CDR1 is MNHEY and CDR2 is SVGEGT. Trimming removed 5 bases from V and 7 bases from J, with 15 bases in between. This CDR3 reads CASSDWVLGNSPLHF. Here the CDR3 DNA reads TGTGCCAGCAGTGACTGGGTTCTTGGAAATTCACCCCTCCACTTT.

The CDR3 reads CSVWTSGSAETQYF. The CDR3 coding sequence is TGCAGCGTTTGGACTAGCGGGAGCGCAGAGACCCAGTACTTC. The chain recombines TRBV29-1 with TRBJ2-5; the match to TRBD2 covers 13 bases. The CDR3 is made up of 14 amino acids. V was clipped by 5 bases and J by 4 bases; unmatched bases: 4. Germline CDR1 reads SQVTM; CDR2 reads ANQGSEA.

This clonotype was detected many times. The chain carries TRBV20-1 and TRBJ2-7; no firm D call. Germline V gene sequence: CDR1 DFQATT, CDR2 SNEGSKA (reference sequence). V lost 6 bases and J 0 bases, leaving 9 bases between the germline ends. The CDR3 has 12 residues. DNA of the CDR3: TGCAGTGCCCCGACTGTCTCCTACGAGCAGTACTTC. This gives the protein CSAPTVSYEQYF.

The CDR3 DNA is TGTGCCAGCAGCCCCCAGGGCGGGCAGGATACGCAGTATTTT. Translating gives CASSPQGGQDTQYF. The V gene is TRBV7-8, the J gene TRBJ2-3; D is perhaps TRBD1 or TRBD2 (5 bases each). The CDR3 extends over 14 amino acids. Germline-derived CDR1 and CDR2 are SGHVS and FQNEAQ. The V and J ends lost 5 bases and 6 bases respectively, with 15 bases between them.

This clonotype was detected ten times or more. This chain joins TRBV12-3 or TRBV12-4 and TRBJ1-6; 7 bases line up with TRBD1. The CDR3 has 14 residues. V shed 6 bases, J shed 7 bases, and the junction held 6 bases outside the gene matches. For the CDR3, the DNA is TGTGCCAGCAGGACAGGGTCTGGCAATTCACCCCTCCACTTT. Translation gives CASRTGSGNSPLHF.

In this sample, this clonotype turned up a few times. The chain joins TRBV12-3 or TRBV12-4 to TRBJ2-5; the match to TRBD2 covers 7 bases. The CDR3 covers 11 residues. J was trimmed by 5 bases and V by 10 bases; bases with no gene match: 4. The CDR3 DNA is TGTGCCACCCGAGCGGGGGAGACCCAGTACTTC. Its protein is CATRAGETQYF.

This clonotype was counted at least ten times. This chain uses TRBV2 with TRBJ2-3, with D possibly being TRBD2 (5 bases). Trimming took off 4 bases at V and 2 bases at J, with 16 bases between the two ends. There are 16 residues in the CDR3. Looked up from germline, CDR1 is SNHLY and CDR2 is FYNNEI. Here the CDR3 DNA reads TGTGCCAGCAGTGCCGGGATCCAAGAATCCACAGATACGCAGTATTTT. Residues: CASSAGIQESTDTQYF.

This clonotype has a handful of counts. CDR3 in amino acids: CASSLEGGGANVLTF. CDR3 in DNA: TGTGCCAGCAGTTTAGAGGGTGGTGGGGCCAACGTCCTGACTTTC. The rearrangement joins TRBV28 to TRBJ2-6; D perhaps matches TRBD2 (5 bases). Germline loops: CDR1 MDHEN, CDR2 SYDVKM. The CDR3 has 15 amino acids. V was shortened by 2 bases and J by 3 bases, with 8 bases between the two germline ends.

This clonotype came up many times. This chain links TRBV7-9 with TRBJ2-7; D unclear. The CDR3 extends over 14 amino acids. Trimming took off 0 bases at V and 6 bases at J, with 12 bases between the two ends. CDR1 and CDR2 (germline): SEHNR, FQNEAQ (reference sequence). CDR3 nucleotide sequence: TGTGCCAGCAGCTTAGCGTCTATGATCCTCGAGCAGTACTTC. This sequence encodes CASSLASMILEQYF.

This clonotype was observed many times. The chain uses TRBV5-1 and TRBJ2-7; 7 bases are shared with TRBD1. In germline, CDR1 is SGHRS, CDR2 YFSETQ. This CDR3 has 15 residues. Unmatched junction bases numbered 6, after V lost 3 bases and J lost 0 bases. CDR3 amino acids: CASSSRQGLSYEQYF. The CDR3 DNA follows: TGCGCCAGCAGCTCGCGACAGGGTCTCTCCTACGAGCAGTACTTC. The variable domain in full, with the rest retrieved from reference TRBV5-1 and TRBJ2-7, is KAGVTQTPRYLIKTRGQQVTLSCSPISGHRSVSWYQQTPGQGLQFLFEYFSETQRNKGNFPGRFSGRQFSNSRSEMNVSTLELGDSALYLCASSSRQGLSYEQYFGPGTRLTVT.

The chain uses TRBV4-1 and TRBJ1-2; 11 nucleotides align to TRBD1. Germline CDR1 and CDR2: MGHRA and YSYEKL. The CDR3 is made up of 16 amino acids. Trimming removed 3 bases from V and 7 bases from J; junction bases left unmatched: 10. CDR3 nucleotide sequence: TGCGCCAGCAGCCAGACGACCGGGACAGGGGGAACTGGCTACACCTTC. Residues: CASSQTTGTGGTGYTF.

About this clonotype itself: A much larger clone differs from this one at a single base, so this may be a read error. The chain couples TRBV28 to TRBJ2-1, with D possibly being TRBD1 or TRBD2 (7 bases each). The DNA end lines up better with TRBJ2-5; the J call may be wrong. From germline, CDR1 is MDHEN and CDR2 SYDVKM. The CDR3 contains 15 residues. The CDR3: CASSLPRGGQGTQYF. CDR3 DNA sequence: TGTGCCAGCAGTCTCCCCAGGGGGGGTCAAGGGACCCAGTACTTC.